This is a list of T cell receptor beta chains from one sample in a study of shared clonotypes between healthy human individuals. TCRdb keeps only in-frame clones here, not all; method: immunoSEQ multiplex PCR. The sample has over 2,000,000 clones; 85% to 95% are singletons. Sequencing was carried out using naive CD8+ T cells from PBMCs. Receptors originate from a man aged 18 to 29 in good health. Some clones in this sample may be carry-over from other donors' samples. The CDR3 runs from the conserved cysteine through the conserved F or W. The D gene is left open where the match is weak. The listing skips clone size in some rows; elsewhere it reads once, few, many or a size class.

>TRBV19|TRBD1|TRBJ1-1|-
CASSWTGGSTEAFF
TGTGCCAGTAGTTGGACAGGGGGGAGCACTGAAGCTTTCTTT
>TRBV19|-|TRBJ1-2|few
CASSIAGAYGYTF
TGTGCCAGTAGTATCGCGGGGGCCTATGGCTACACCTTC
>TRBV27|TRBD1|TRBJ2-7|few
CASATGGGRIEQYF
TGTGCCAGCGCGACAGGGGGTGGTAGGATAGAGCAGTACTTC
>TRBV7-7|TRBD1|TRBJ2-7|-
CASSLDRGYEQYF
TGTGCCAGCAGCTTAGACAGGGGCTACGAGCAGTACTTC
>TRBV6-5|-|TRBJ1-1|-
CASSYVERSTEAFF
TGTGCCAGCAGTTACGTCGAGAGGAGCACTGAAGCTTTCTTT
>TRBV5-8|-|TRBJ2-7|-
CASSLVSRGPYEQYF
TGTGCCAGCAGCTTGGTCTCCAGGGGACCCTACGAGCAGTACTTC
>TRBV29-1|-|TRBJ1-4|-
CSVGDREKLFF
TGCAGCGTTGGGGACCGAGAAAAACTGTTTTTT
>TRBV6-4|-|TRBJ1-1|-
CASSVGLNTEAFF
TGTGCCAGCAGTGTCGGGTTGAACACTGAAGCTTTCTTT
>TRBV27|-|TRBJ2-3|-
CASSSQPSTDTQYF
TGTGCCAGCAGTTCGCAACCTAGCACAGATACGCAGTATTTT
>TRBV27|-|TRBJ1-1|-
CATLNLLVGHTEAFF
TGTGCCACCCTAAATCTCCTCGTTGGGCACACTGAAGCTTTCTTT
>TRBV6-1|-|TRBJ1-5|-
CASSEVHGVEPQHF
TGTGCCAGCAGTGAAGTCCATGGGGTGGAGCCCCAGCATTTT
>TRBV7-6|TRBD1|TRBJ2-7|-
CASSLGQGFYEQYF
TGTGCCAGCAGCTTAGGACAGGGTTTCTACGAGCAGTACTTC
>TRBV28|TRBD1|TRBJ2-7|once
CASSPGQDEQYF
TGTGCCAGCAGCCCGGGACAGGACGAGCAGTACTTC
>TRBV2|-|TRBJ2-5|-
CASSGGFQETQYF
TGTGCCAGCAGTGGGGGGTTCCAAGAGACCCAGTACTTC
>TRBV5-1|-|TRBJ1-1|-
CASSLAGRGTEAFF
TGCGCCAGCAGCTTGGCCGGGAGGGGCACTGAAGCTTTCTTT
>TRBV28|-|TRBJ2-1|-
CASTPSRVTYNEQFF
TGTGCCAGCACCCCCAGTCGGGTGACCTACAATGAGCAGTTCTTC
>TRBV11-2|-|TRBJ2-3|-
CASSFWSRGPTDTQYF
TGTGCCAGCAGCTTTTGGAGTCGGGGGCCCACAGATACGCAGTATTTT
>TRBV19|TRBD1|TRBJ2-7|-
CATADRGLNEQYF
TGTGCCACTGCGGACAGGGGGCTTAACGAGCAGTACTTC
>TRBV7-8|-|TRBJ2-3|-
CASSKGALAWADTQYF
TGTGCCAGCAGCAAAGGGGCGCTAGCTTGGGCAGATACGCAGTATTTT
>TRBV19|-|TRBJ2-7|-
CATSQKGVNYEQYF
TGTGCCACGAGTCAAAAAGGGGTTAACTACGAGCAGTACTTC
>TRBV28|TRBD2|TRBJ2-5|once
CASSLGGRALETQYF
TGTGCCAGCAGTTTAGGCGGGAGGGCCCTCGAGACCCAGTACTTC
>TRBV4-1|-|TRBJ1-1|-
CASSQWDKPESFF
TGCGCCAGCAGCCAGTGGGACAAGCCTGAGTCTTTCTTT
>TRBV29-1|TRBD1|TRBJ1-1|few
CSVATGVQGEAFF
TGCAGCGTTGCGACAGGGGTTCAGGGTGAAGCTTTCTTT
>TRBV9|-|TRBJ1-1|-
CASSEVMNTEAFF
TGTGCCAGCAGCGAAGTTATGAACACTGAAGCTTTCTTT
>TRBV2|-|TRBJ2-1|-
CASRDSIYNEQFF
TGTGCCAGCCGGGACTCGATCTACAATGAGCAGTTCTTC
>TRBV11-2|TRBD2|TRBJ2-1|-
CASSQTASSGRYYNEQFF
TGTGCCAGCAGCCAAACCGCCAGTAGCGGGCGATACTACAATGAGCAGTTCTTC
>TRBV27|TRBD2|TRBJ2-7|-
CARDPSGNSYEQYF
TGTGCCAGAGATCCTAGCGGAAACTCCTACGAGCAGTACTTC
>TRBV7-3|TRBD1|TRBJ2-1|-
CASSDRQGAGYNEQFF
TGTGCCAGCAGCGATCGACAGGGGGCTGGCTACAATGAGCAGTTCTTC
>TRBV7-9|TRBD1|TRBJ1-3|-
CASSSALTGGGNTIYF
TGTGCCAGCAGCTCCGCCCTGACAGGGGGCGGAAACACCATATATTTT
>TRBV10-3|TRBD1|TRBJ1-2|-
CAITPGQGSGYTF
TGTGCCATCACCCCGGGACAGGGAAGCGGCTACACCTTC
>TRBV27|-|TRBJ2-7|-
CASSPLDRPYEQYF
TGTGCCAGCAGTCCCCTGGACAGACCCTACGAGCAGTACTTC
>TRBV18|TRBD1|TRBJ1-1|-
CASSPSRTGGLNTEAFF
TGTGCCAGCTCACCATCTAGGACAGGGGGCCTGAACACTGAAGCTTTCTTT
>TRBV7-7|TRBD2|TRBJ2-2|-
CASSRTSGRAWTGELFF
TGTGCCAGCAGCCGGACTAGCGGGAGGGCCTGGACCGGGGAGCTGTTTTTT
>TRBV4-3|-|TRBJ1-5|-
CASSQGWGQSNQPQHF
TGCGCCAGCAGCCAAGGTTGGGGTCAAAGCAATCAGCCCCAGCATTTT
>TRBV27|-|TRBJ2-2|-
CASSPTILENTGELFF
TGTGCCAGCAGTCCGACCATCCTTGAGAACACCGGGGAGCTGTTTTTT
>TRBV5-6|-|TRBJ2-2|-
CASSDGTVITGELFF
TGTGCCAGCAGCGACGGGACTGTGATCACCGGGGAGCTGTTTTTT
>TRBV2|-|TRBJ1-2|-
CASSETSSGRRSDGYTF
TGTGCCAGCAGCGAGACATCTTCGGGGAGGAGGAGTGATGGCTACACCTTC
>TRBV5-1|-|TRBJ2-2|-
CASSLVGTGELFF
TGCGCCAGCAGCTTGGTGGGCACCGGGGAGCTGTTTTTT
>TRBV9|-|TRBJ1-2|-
CASTTNGSPGANYGYTF
TGTGCCAGCACCACCAACGGCTCTCCAGGAGCTAACTATGGCTACACCTTC
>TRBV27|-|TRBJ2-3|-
CASSLSSSPQYF
TGTGCCAGCAGTTTAAGTTCGTCTCCGCAGTATTTT
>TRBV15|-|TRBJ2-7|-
CATSRVRGPLEQYF
TGTGCCACCAGCAGAGTGAGAGGGCCACTCGAGCAGTACTTC
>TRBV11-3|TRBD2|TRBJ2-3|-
CASSLAPLAESTDTQYF
TGTGCCAGCAGCTTAGCCCCCCTAGCGGAGAGCACAGATACGCAGTATTTT
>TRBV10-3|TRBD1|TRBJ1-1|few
CAVGDRGDTEAFF
TGTGCCGTCGGGGACAGGGGAGATACTGAAGCTTTCTTT
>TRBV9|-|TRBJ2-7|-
CASSVGNSRYEQYF
TGTGCCAGCAGCGTAGGGAACAGTAGGTACGAGCAGTACTTC
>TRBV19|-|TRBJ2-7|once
CASGRRDSSEQYF
TGTGCCAGTGGTCGGAGGGACTCCTCCGAGCAGTACTTC
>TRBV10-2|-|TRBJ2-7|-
CASSESPGYEQYF
TGCGCCAGCAGTGAGTCCCCCGGATACGAGCAGTACTTC
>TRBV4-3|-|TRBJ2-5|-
CASSQRGRGGETQYF
TGCGCCAGCAGCCAGAGGGGTCGAGGGGGAGAGACCCAGTACTTC
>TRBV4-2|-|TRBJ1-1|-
CASSPRNGGPNTEAFF
TGTGCCAGCAGCCCCCGAAACGGAGGGCCGAACACTGAAGCTTTCTTT
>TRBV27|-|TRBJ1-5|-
CASRTNSNQPQHF
TGTGCCAGCAGGACAAATAGCAATCAGCCCCAGCATTTT
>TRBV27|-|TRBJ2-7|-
CASSFGRASYEQYF
TGTGCCAGCAGTTTTGGCAGGGCCTCCTACGAGCAGTACTTC